The next 11 T cell receptor beta chains were all read from a single sample in a study of T cells after posttransplantation cyclophosphamide listed by TCRdb under 2016. Receptor amplification or capture employed the immunoSEQ multiplex PCR assay. TCRdb holds this immuneACCESS table with in-frame rearrangements only. Some clones are missing; in checked studies, unresolved V genes explain under half, and the rest has no known cause. This sample has more than 50,000 clones in its table, and just over 85% of those were observed once. Jointly, the top ten make up approximately 2.6% of the sample. The sequenced sample consisted of PBMCs. Source of these receptors: a man aged 30 to 45 with a blood cancer, CMV-positive, and with a related stem cell donor.

This chain uses TRBV19 with TRBJ1-1; unclear D gene. Germline V gives CDR1 LNHDA, CDR2 SQIVND (reference sequence). The CDR3 is made up of 15 amino acids. The V gene lost 4 bases and the J gene lost 5 bases, with 17 bases spanning the gap. The CDR3 protein is CASSTAVLRGTEAFF. CDR3 nucleotides: TGTGCCAGTAGTACTGCGGTTTTGCGAGGGACTGAAGCTTTCTTT.

The chain links TRBV7-3 to TRBJ1-1; 7 bases agree with TRBD1. Trimming cost V 2 bases and J 3 bases; bases outside gene matches: 3. The CDR3 has 14 residues. Germline lookup yields CDR1 SGHTA and CDR2 FQGTGA. CDR3 sequence: CASSLHQGDTEAFF. The CDR3 coding sequence is TGTGCCAGCAGCTTACATCAGGGGGACACTGAAGCTTTCTTT.

J is TRBJ1-3 and V is TRBV4-2; 11 nucleotides line up with TRBD1. J was trimmed by 0 bases and V by 5 bases; bases with no gene match: 3. From germline, CDR1 is LGHNA and CDR2 YNFKEQ. This CDR3 contains 16 residues. CDR3 loop: CASSWGQGGSGNTIYF. Written as DNA, the CDR3 is TGTGCCAGCAGCTGGGGACAGGGGGGCTCTGGAAACACCATATATTTT.

The chain links TRBV15 to TRBJ1-5; D may be TRBD1 (6 bases). The CDR3 extends over 15 amino acids. CDR1 and CDR2 (germline): LNHNV, YYDKDF (reference sequence). Trimming took off 0 bases at V and 5 bases at J, with 11 bases between the two ends. CDR3 in amino acids: CATSRDWGGDQPQHF. The CDR3, as DNA: TGTGCCACCAGCAGAGATTGGGGGGGCGATCAGCCCCAGCATTTT.

This clone was counted a single time. The rearrangement links TRBV20-1 to TRBJ2-3; no clear D. The germline V and J ends were trimmed by 3 bases and 6 bases, with 7 bases remaining between them. This CDR3 has 11 amino acids. Germline V gene sequence: CDR1 DFQATT, CDR2 SNEGSKA (reference sequence). This CDR3 is CSARSRDTQYF. CDR3 coding DNA: TGCAGTGCTAGGTCTCGGGATACGCAGTATTTT.

J is TRBJ1-5 and V is TRBV19; D not certain. Germline assignment: CDR1 LNHDA and CDR2 SQIVND (reference sequence). V was trimmed by 5 bases and J by 4 bases, leaving 12 bases between them. The CDR3 loop spans 14 amino acids. The CDR3 DNA reads as TGTGCCAGTAGTTTCTCTTGGGAGAATCAGCCCCAGCATTTT. This gives the protein CASSFSWENQPQHF.

The chain carries TRBV15 and TRBJ2-1; 13 bases match TRBD2. Germline-derived CDR1 and CDR2 are LNHNV and YYDKDF (reference sequence). Germline trimming cut 4 bases from V and 10 bases from J; bases unmatched to any gene: 10. The CDR3 covers 16 residues. This chain's CDR3 is CATSIGGTSGVGEQFF. CDR3 in DNA: TGTGCCACCAGCATCGGTGGGACTAGCGGGGTGGGGGAGCAGTTCTTC.

The chain combines TRBV2 with TRBJ2-2; 7 bases match TRBD1. This CDR3 is 16 amino acids long. In germline, CDR1 is SNHLY, CDR2 FYNNEI. Germline trimming cut 2 bases from V and 0 bases from J; bases unmatched to any gene: 3. CDR3 protein: CASSERGQANTGELFF. The CDR3 nucleotides are TGTGCCAGCAGTGAAAGGGGGCAAGCGAACACCGGGGAGCTGTTTTTT.

The chain couples TRBV14 to TRBJ2-2; no reliable D call. CDR1 SGHDN and CDR2 FVKESK come from the germline V gene. This CDR3 spans 16 amino acids. V lost 4 bases and J lost 1, with 13 bases in between. The CDR3 region has the DNA TGTGCCAGCAGCCCCACGATTCGGTGGAACACCGGGGAGCTGTTTTTT. Amino acid sequence: CASSPTIRWNTGELFF. Full variable domain (missing parts from reference TRBV14 and TRBJ2-2): EAGVTQFPSHSVIEKGQTVTLRCDPISGHDNLYWYRRVMGKEIKFLLHFVKESKQDESGMPNNRFLAERTGGTYSTLKVQPAELEDSGVYFCASSPTIRWNTGELFFGEGSRLTVL.

This chain joins TRBV6-4 and TRBJ2-5; the match to TRBD1 covers 7 bases. With V trimmed by 5 bases and J by 4 bases, 4 bases remained unmatched. The CDR3 length is 13 residues. The germline V gene encodes CDR1 MRHNA and CDR2 SNTAGT. The DNA for the CDR3 is TGTGCCAGCAGTACAGGGGCGGGAGAGACCCAGTACTTC. Protein: CASSTGAGETQYF.

There are a few counts of this clone. V usage is TRBV4-3 and J usage is TRBJ2-7; D is uncertain. Germline loops: CDR1 LGHNA, CDR2 YSLEER. The CDR3 has 15 amino acids. V shed 3 bases and J shed 0 bases, with 12 bases lying between them. The CDR3 sequence is CASSQVGGVSYEQYF. CDR3 sequence (DNA): TGCGCCAGCAGCCAGGTAGGCGGCGTCTCCTACGAGCAGTACTTC.